This is a list of T cell receptor beta chains from one sample in a study of cytomegalovirus exposure and HLA in healthy donors. Sequencing was performed with immunoSEQ multiplex PCR; in TCRdb, only in-frame clones are kept and a portion is missing. The sample holds about 72,000 clones; about 81% are singletons and the top ten take around 7%. The sequencing input was PBMCs. Receptor source: a human donor in good health. Both conserved end residues are part of each CDR3. D genes are given only for firm matches.

d_call: .; v_call: TRBV28; j_call: TRBJ2-3; cdr3_aa: CASSSAGKITDTQYF; cdr3_nt: TGTGCCAGCAGTTCGGCGGGGAAGATCACAGATACGCAGTATTTT
d_call: TRBD1; v_call: TRBV19; j_call: TRBJ2-1; cdr3_aa: CASSIFGQGVYNEQFF; cdr3_nt: TGTGCCAGTAGTATATTCGGACAGGGGGTCTACAATGAGCAGTTCTTC
d_call: .; v_call: TRBV30; j_call: TRBJ2-4; cdr3_aa: CAWSTTVVKNIQYF; cdr3_nt: TGTGCCTGGAGTACTACCGTCGTCAAAAACATTCAGTACTTC
d_call: TRBD1; v_call: TRBV6-5; j_call: TRBJ2-1; cdr3_aa: CASSKDRGLNEQFF; cdr3_nt: TGTGCCAGCAGTAAGGACAGGGGGCTGAATGAGCAGTTCTTC
d_call: .; v_call: TRBV18; j_call: TRBJ1-5; cdr3_aa: CASSLSSGVGNQPQHF; cdr3_nt: TGTGCCAGCTCACTTAGTTCGGGGGTGGGCAATCAGCCCCAGCATTTT
d_call: .; v_call: TRBV30; j_call: TRBJ1-6; cdr3_aa: CAWSPSRARAVGNSPLHF; cdr3_nt: TGTGCCTGGAGTCCCTCAAGGGCCAGGGCGGTCGGGAATTCACCCCTCCACTTT
d_call: .; v_call: TRBV5-1; j_call: TRBJ1-1; cdr3_aa: CASSLEGGRMAEAFF; cdr3_nt: TGCGCCAGCAGCTTGGAGGGGGGGCGTATGGCTGAAGCTTTCTTT
d_call: TRBD2; v_call: TRBV5-1; j_call: TRBJ2-1; cdr3_aa: CASSLTSGGTYNEQFF; cdr3_nt: TGCGCCAGCAGCCTTACTAGCGGGGGGACCTACAATGAGCAGTTCTTC
d_call: TRBD2; v_call: TRBV10-3; j_call: TRBJ2-5; cdr3_aa: CASSGGLQETQYF; cdr3_nt: TGTGCCAGTAGCGGGGGCCTCCAAGAGACCCAGTACTTC
d_call: .; v_call: TRBV7-9; j_call: TRBJ1-1; cdr3_aa: CASSAGNTEAFF; cdr3_nt: TGTGCCAGCAGTGCGGGGAACACTGAAGCTTTCTTT
d_call: .; v_call: TRBV11-2; j_call: TRBJ1-5; cdr3_aa: CASSFQGGQPQHF; cdr3_nt: TGTGCCAGCAGCTTCCAGGGAGGCCAGCCCCAGCATTTT